The 9 T cell receptor beta chains below were found in one sample sequenced in a study of CD4 and CD8 cells across lung adenocarcinoma regions. In TCRdb, the PCR reads were re-called with MiXCR into one record per CDR3 protein. The sample holds roughly 24,000 distinct CDR3 sequences, over 40% seen once. Material: CD4+ T cells from the center of a lung tumor. Every receptor here comes from a male donor with lung adenocarcinoma. The CD4 and CD8 labels of this study may be unreliable.

Within the sample, this clonotype is medium-sized. The CDR3 reads CASSEAGAPYEQYF. CDR3 in DNA: TGCGCCAGCAGTGAGGCAGGGGCCCCCTACGAGCAGTACTTC. The gene calls are TRBV10-1 and TRBJ2-7, with D perhaps TRBD1 (6 bases). Trimming took off 2 bases at V and 2 bases at J, with 10 bases between the two ends. In germline, CDR1 is WNHNN, CDR2 SYGVQD (reference sequence). CDR3 length: 14 residues.

At least ten counts were recorded for this clonotype. The chain recombines TRBV7-2 with TRBJ2-1, with D possibly being TRBD2 (7 bases). The CDR3 sequence is 14 residues long. V lost 5 bases and J lost 10, with 18 bases in between. CDR1 and CDR2 from the germline V gene are SGHTA and FQGNSA. CDR3 bases: TGTGCCAGCAGCGAGGGGGGGGACACCTACGAGCAGTTCTTC. It is translated as CASSEGGDTYEQFF.

Note on this clonotype: Germline and junction disagree at one end, which may indicate a read error. The rearrangement joins TRBV27 to TRBJ2-5, with 7 bases aligning to TRBD1. CDR1 is MNHEY and CDR2 is SMNVEV in the germline V gene (reference sequence). This CDR3 contains 17 residues. The CDR3 region is CASSPGRGGRDKDTQYF. CDR3 DNA sequence: TGTGCCAGCAGTCCGGGCCGAGGGGGCCGTGACAAAGATACCCAGTACTTC.

This clonotype was picked up many times. CDR3 amino acids: CASSPSRGGQHNEQFF. CDR3 bases: TGTGCCAGCAGCCCAAGTCGGGGAGGACAGCACAATGAGCAGTTCTTC. This chain joins TRBV9 and TRBJ2-1, with D perhaps given as TRBD1 or TRBD2 (6 bases each). This CDR3 contains 16 residues. Deletions cut 4 bases from V and 5 bases from J, with 19 bases between. CDR1 and CDR2 (germline): SGDLS, YYNGEE. The whole variable domain, remainder taken from reference TRBV9 and TRBJ2-1, is DSGVTQTPKHLITATGQRVTLRCSPRSGDLSVYWYQQSLDQGLQFLIQYYNGEERAKGNILERFSAQQFPDLHSELNLSSLELGDSALYFCASSPSRGGQHNEQFFGPGTRLTVL.

A remark on this clonotype: The junction shows a germline mismatch at one end, possibly a read error. The chain uses TRBV7-6 and TRBJ2-3; possibly TRBD1 or TRBD2 for D (5 bases each). Germline CDR1 is SGHVS and CDR2 is FNYEAQ. The CDR3 loop spans 17 amino acids. The chain's CDR3 is CASCRESGARLRKTQYF. The CDR3 region has the DNA TGTGCCAGCTGCCGAGAGTCCGGGGCGCGCCTGAGAAAGACGCAGTATTTC.

The table lists this clonotype with many counts. The chain combines TRBV6-5 with TRBJ2-5; a weak D match, TRBD2 (6 bases). The germline V and J ends were trimmed by 2 bases and 2 bases, with 6 bases remaining between them. The CDR3 is made up of 13 amino acids. Germline V gene lookup returns CDR1 MNHEY and CDR2 SVGAGI. The CDR3 sequence is CASSYGGQETQYF. In DNA, the CDR3 is TGTGCCAGCAGTTACGGGGGGCAAGAGACCCAGTACTTC.

The DNA for the CDR3 is TGTGCCAGCAGTTTAACGGGGACACGAGTCACAAACACGCAGTATTTT. This encodes CASSLTGTRVTNTQYF. This chain joins TRBV27 and TRBJ2-3; D may be TRBD1 (6 bases). Trimming pared 2 bases from V and 9 bases from J, leaving 21 bases between. This CDR3 has 16 amino acids. Germline CDR1 reads MNHEY; CDR2 reads SMNVEV (reference sequence).

Points on this clonotype: A read error may explain this, as a much larger clone is one base away. The gene calls are TRBV10-3 and TRBJ2-5; D gene uncertain. This CDR3 comprises 13 residues. Trimming left V 10 bases short and J 3 bases short, with 15 bases between. Germline V gives CDR1 ENHRY, CDR2 SYGVKD. The CDR3 protein is CANSSGPKETQYF. DNA for the CDR3: TGTGCCAACAGCTCCGGCCCCAAAGAGACCCAGTACTTC.

Only one count was recorded for this clonotype. One end of the junction varies from germline; a read error may be responsible. J is TRBJ2-3 and V is TRBV27; D is possibly TRBD1 or TRBD2 (5 bases each). In germline, CDR1 is MNHEY, CDR2 SMNVEV (reference sequence). The CDR3 is made up of 14 amino acids. The CDR3 reads CAGSGTGKTDTQYF. DNA for the CDR3: TGTGCGGGCAGTGGGACCGGGAAGACAGATACCCAGTATTTT.